These T cell receptor beta chains were read from a single sample in a study of shared clonotypes between healthy human individuals. Generated by immunoSEQ multiplex PCR, the TCRdb table keeps only in-frame clones and is missing some. The table has 2 million to 3 million clones, 90% to 95% seen once. The source material was naive CD4+ T cells sorted from blood. The source is a man in his late teens or twenties in good health. Both conserved end residues are part of each CDR3. The D gene is left open where the match is weak. The size entry is marked missing in some rows and otherwise reads once, few, many or a size class.

>NA|NA|TRBJ2-3|TRBV5-6
TGTGCCAGCAGCCTAGATCTAACAGGGAGAGGCACAGATACGCAGTATTTT
CASSLDLTGRGTDTQYF
>TRBD1|NA|TRBJ2-3|TRBV30
TGTGCCGGGAGCCGGGACAGGGTCCCAGATACGCAGTATTTT
CAGSRDRVPDTQYF
>TRBD1|NA|TRBJ1-1|TRBV2
TGTGCCAGCAGTGAAGGGACAGGGAGCACTGAAGCTTTCTTT
CASSEGTGSTEAFF
>TRBD1|NA|TRBJ1-2|TRBV5-1
TGCGCCAGCAGCCTAGGACAGGGGTGGAGGACTAACTATGGCTACACCTTC
CASSLGQGWRTNYGYTF
>NA|NA|TRBJ1-6|TRBV2
TGTGCCAGCACCTCGAGACAGGAGAATTCACCCCTCCACTTT
CASTSRQENSPLHF
>TRBD2|NA|TRBJ2-3|TRBV7-2
TGTGCCAGCAGCTTAGCTGGGACTAGCGGACCTAGCACAGATACGCAGTATTTT
CASSLAGTSGPSTDTQYF
>TRBD2|once|TRBJ2-5|TRBV30
TGTGCCTGGAGGGGCGGGGGGCAAACAATAAAAGAGACCCAGTACTTC
CAWRGGGQTIKETQYF
>NA|NA|TRBJ2-2|TRBV18
TGTGCCAGCTCACCGGGGGCGTCGGACACCGGGGAGCTGTTTTTT
CASSPGASDTGELFF
>TRBD1|NA|TRBJ2-2|TRBV11-2
TGTGCCAGCAGCTCCAATAACAGGGGAACCGGGGAGCTGTTTTTT
CASSSNNRGTGELFF
>NA|NA|TRBJ1-2|TRBV21-1
TGTGCCAGCAGCAAACTCAATATGCCCGCTCCTAAATCTAATGGCTACACCTTC
CASSKLNMPAPKSNGYTF
>NA|NA|TRBJ2-3|TRBV6-1
TGTGCCAGCAGTGAGGCTGGATGGGAGGCAGATACGCAGTATTTT
CASSEAGWEADTQYF
>NA|NA|TRBJ2-6|TRBV5-1
TGCGCCAGCAGCCCGAGACACCTCTCTGGGGCCAACGTCCTGACTTTC
CASSPRHLSGANVLTF
>NA|NA|TRBJ1-1|TRBV6-6
TGTGCCAGCACCTACTTGGGTCGGAACACTGAAGCTTTCTTT
CASTYLGRNTEAFF
>NA|once|TRBJ2-3|TRBV7-9
TGTGCCAGCAGCTTAGCCGGTTCAGACACAGATACGCAGTATTTT
CASSLAGSDTDTQYF
>TRBD2|NA|TRBJ2-7|TRBV27
TGTGCCAGCAGCCGGCCTCCAACCGGGACTAGCGGCCGGTGGGAGCAGTACTTC
CASSRPPTGTSGRWEQYF
>NA|NA|TRBJ1-6|TRBV28
TGTGCCACCTTGAGTGTGGGGTGGGGTGGATCCTATAATTCACCCCTCCACTTT
CATLSVGWGGSYNSPLHF
>NA|NA|TRBJ2-7|TRBV21-1
TGTGCCAGCACCCTCCCCCCTGACCTTCCCCACGAGCAGTACTTC
CASTLPPDLPHEQYF
>TRBD2|NA|TRBJ2-2|TRBV4-3
TGCGCCAGCAGCCAATTAGGACTAGCGGGAGTCTCCGGGGAGCTGTTTTTT
CASSQLGLAGVSGELFF
>TRBD2|NA|TRBJ2-3|TRBV15
TGTGCCACCAGCAGAGTCCTAGCGGGAGCCACAGATACGCAGTATTTT
CATSRVLAGATDTQYF
>NA|few|TRBJ1-5|TRBV6-1
TGTGCCAGCTGGTCAGGGTTCGGCAATCAGCCCCAGCATTTT
CASWSGFGNQPQHF
>NA|NA|TRBJ2-6|TRBV7-3
TGTGCCAGCAGCTTAATAGCCGGGGTAGGGGCCAACGTCCTGACTTTC
CASSLIAGVGANVLTF
>NA|NA|TRBJ1-5|TRBV19
TGTGCCAGTAGTCCGGGTCGACAGTCTTATAGCAATCAGCCCCAGCATTTT
CASSPGRQSYSNQPQHF
>NA|NA|TRBJ1-6|TRBV2
TGTGCCAGCACTGGACAGAGGGTCGAAAATTCACCCCTCCACTTT
CASTGQRVENSPLHF
>NA|NA|TRBJ2-2|TRBV9
TGTGCCAGCAGCGTGGCCACAGGGGAGCTGTTTTTT
CASSVATGELFF
>NA|NA|TRBJ2-2|TRBV19
TGTGCCAGTGGAGCCTATACCGGGGGCCGGGAGCTGTTTTTT
CASGAYTGGRELFF
>TRBD1|once|TRBJ1-1|TRBV4-3
TGCGCCAGCAGTACCGGGACAGGGGATGTTAACACTGAAGCTTTCTTT
CASSTGTGDVNTEAFF
>NA|once|TRBJ2-5|TRBV29-1
TGCAGCGTCCAAAATGGGGAGACCCAGTACTTC
CSVQNGETQYF
>NA|NA|TRBJ2-2|TRBV7-9
TGTGCCAGCAGCTTTTACAGGGAGCCCGGGGAGCTGTTTTTT
CASSFYREPGELFF
>TRBD2|NA|TRBJ2-3|TRBV11-2
TGTGCCAGCAGCTCCCAGATAGCGGGGGGGGGAGATACGCAGTATTTT
CASSSQIAGGGDTQYF
>NA|NA|TRBJ1-2|TRBV5-6
TGTGCCAGCAGCTTGAGGGGGAGACTTAACTATGGCTACACCTTC
CASSLRGRLNYGYTF
>TRBD2|NA|TRBJ2-1|TRBV7-2
TGTGCCAGCAGCTCGGGACTAGCGGTCACTAGGGATGAGCAGTTCTTC
CASSSGLAVTRDEQFF
>TRBD2|NA|TRBJ2-7|TRBV5-1
TGCGCCAGCAGCCCCCGACTAGCGGCCTACGAGCAGTACTTC
CASSPRLAAYEQYF
>NA|NA|TRBJ2-7|TRBV7-6
TGTGCCAGCAGCTTAGGCGGGCAGGGAGGTAACGAGCAGTACTTC
CASSLGGQGGNEQYF
>TRBD1|NA|TRBJ2-7|TRBV18
TGTGCCAGCTCAAAAGGACAGGGGGCTAGGGAGCAGTACTTC
CASSKGQGAREQYF
>NA|NA|TRBJ1-1|TRBV6-5
TGTGCCAGCAGTCAAGGCAGGTTAACTAACACTGAAGCTTTCTTT
CASSQGRLTNTEAFF
>NA|NA|TRBJ1-4|TRBV6-6
TGTGCCAGCAGTTACCTTAATGAAAAACTGTTTTTT
CASSYLNEKLFF
>NA|NA|TRBJ2-2|TRBV27
TGTGCCAGCAGTTTATCCCGGAACACCGGGGAGCTGTTTTTT
CASSLSRNTGELFF
>NA|NA|TRBJ1-4|TRBV19
TGTGCCAGTAGTAGCCCGGGCTCTGGCCAGAAAAATGAAAAACTGTTTTTT
CASSSPGSGQKNEKLFF
>NA|NA|TRBJ2-7|TRBV10-3
TGTGCCATCATGGGCGGCATCACAGGCCCATACGAGCAGTACTTC
CAIMGGITGPYEQYF
>NA|NA|TRBJ2-2|TRBV4-1
TGCGCCAGCAGCCAAGACTGGACAGCCTGGGCCGGGGAGCTGTTTTTT
CASSQDWTAWAGELFF
>NA|NA|TRBJ1-2|TRBV21-1
TGTGCCAGCAGCACCCCGGACGGCGCTAACTATGGCTACACCTTC
CASSTPDGANYGYTF
>TRBD2|NA|TRBJ2-1|TRBV10-2
TGCGCCAGCAGACTAGCGGGGGGCTCCTACAATGAGCAGTTCTTC
CASRLAGGSYNEQFF
>NA|NA|TRBJ2-1|TRBV5-6
TGTGCCAGCAGCTTGGACAACCCTTCCTACAATGAGCAGTTCTTC
CASSLDNPSYNEQFF
>TRBD1|NA|TRBJ1-4|TRBV5-1
TGCGCCAGCAGCCCCGCGAAGACGGACAGGGTGCATGAAAAACTGTTTTTT
CASSPAKTDRVHEKLFF
>TRBD2|once|TRBJ2-1|TRBV4-1
TGCGCCAGCAGTCTTCTAGCGGGGGGTCCCTACAATGAGCAGTTCTTC
CASSLLAGGPYNEQFF
>NA|once|TRBJ1-1|TRBV5-3
TGTGCCAGAAGCTCGCCGGCTTTGAACACTGAAGCTTTCTTT
CARSSPALNTEAFF
>NA|NA|TRBJ1-2|TRBV28
TGTGCCAGCAGTACCCCTATCTATGGCTACACCTTC
CASSTPIYGYTF
>TRBD1|NA|TRBJ2-7|TRBV9
TGTGCCAGCAGCGCGGGACAGTCCCTCTACGAGCAGTACTTC
CASSAGQSLYEQYF
>NA|NA|TRBJ2-7|TRBV4-2
TGTGCCAGCAGCCAAGTCGACCGACAGAGCTCGATCTACGAGCAGTACTTC
CASSQVDRQSSIYEQYF
>NA|NA|TRBJ1-4|TRBV30
TGTGCCTGGAGTACCACCGGGGCTGCAGCTGAAAAACTGTTTTTT
CAWSTTGAAAEKLFF
>TRBD1|NA|TRBJ1-1|TRBV30
TGTGCCTGGAGGGACAGGGGCCCTGAAGCTTTCTTT
CAWRDRGPEAFF
>TRBD2|NA|TRBJ2-1|TRBV6-1
TGTGCCAGCAGTGGCCCGGGACTAGGAGACAATGAGCAGTTCTTC
CASSGPGLGDNEQFF
>NA|NA|TRBJ2-5|TRBV5-1
TGCGCCAGCAGCTTAGTAGCGCAGCAAGAGACCCAGTACTTC
CASSLVAQQETQYF
>TRBD2|NA|TRBJ2-5|TRBV7-2
TGTGCCAGCAGCCCTTTGACTAGCGGGAGTAGGGAGACCCAGTACTTC
CASSPLTSGSRETQYF